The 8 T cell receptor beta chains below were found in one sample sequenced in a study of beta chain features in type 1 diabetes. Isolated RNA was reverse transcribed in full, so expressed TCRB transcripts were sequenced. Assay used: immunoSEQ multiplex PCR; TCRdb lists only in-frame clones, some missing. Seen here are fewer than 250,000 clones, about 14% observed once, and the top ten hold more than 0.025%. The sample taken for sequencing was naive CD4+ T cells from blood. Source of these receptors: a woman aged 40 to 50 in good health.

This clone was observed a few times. The CDR3 DNA follows: TGTGCCAGCAGTCCAGCGGGGACAGGGGAATATGGCTACACCTTC. Its translation is CASSPAGTGEYGYTF. J is TRBJ1-2 and V is TRBV2, with 10 bases aligning to TRBD1. The length of the CDR3 is 15 residues. Per the germline V gene, CDR1 is SNHLY and CDR2 is FYNNEI. V dropped 5 bases and J dropped 5; count of bases not matched to a gene: 8.

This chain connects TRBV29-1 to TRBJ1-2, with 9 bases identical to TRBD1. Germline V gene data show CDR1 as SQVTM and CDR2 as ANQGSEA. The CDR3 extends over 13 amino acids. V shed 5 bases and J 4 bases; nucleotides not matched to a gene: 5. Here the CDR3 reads CSVSETGGYGYTF. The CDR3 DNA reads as TGCAGCGTTTCTGAGACAGGGGGCTATGGCTACACCTTC.

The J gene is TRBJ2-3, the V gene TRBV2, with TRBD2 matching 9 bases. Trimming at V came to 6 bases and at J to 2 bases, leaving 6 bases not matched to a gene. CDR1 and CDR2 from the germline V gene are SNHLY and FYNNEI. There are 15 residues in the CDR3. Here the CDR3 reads CASRGGGGPTDTQYF. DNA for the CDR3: TGTGCCAGCAGGGGCGGGGGGGGCCCCACAGATACGCAGTATTTT.

The CDR3 nucleotides read TGTGCCAGCAGTGAAACGACAGGGGATCAGCCCCAGCATTTT. Amino acids: CASSETTGDQPQHF. J is TRBJ1-5 and V is TRBV6-1; 8 bases align to TRBD1. J was trimmed by 5 bases and V by 2 bases; bases with no gene match: 2. This CDR3 region has 14 residues. Germline loops: CDR1 MNHNS, CDR2 SASEGT.

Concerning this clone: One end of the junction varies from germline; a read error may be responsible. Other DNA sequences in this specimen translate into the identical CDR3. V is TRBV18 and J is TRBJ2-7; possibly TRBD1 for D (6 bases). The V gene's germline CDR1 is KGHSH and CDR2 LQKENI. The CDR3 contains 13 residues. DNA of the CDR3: TGTGCCAGCTCACCCGGGACATCTTACGAGCAATACTTC. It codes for CASSPGTSYEQYF. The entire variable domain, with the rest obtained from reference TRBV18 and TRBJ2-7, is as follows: NAGVMQNPRHLVRRRGQEARLRCSPMKGHSHVYWYRQLPEEGLKFMVYLQKENIIDESGMPKERFSAEFPKEGPSILRIQQVVRGDSAAYFCASSPGTSYEQYFGPGTRLTVT.

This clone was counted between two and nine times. The CDR3 bases are TGCGCCAGCAGCCCAGGACTAGCGGGGTTGGATGAGCAGTTCTTC. Translated, it gives CASSPGLAGLDEQFF. This chain connects TRBV4-1 to TRBJ2-1, with 12 bases that match TRBD2. The CDR3 extends over 15 amino acids. Germline-derived CDR1 and CDR2 are MGHRA and YSYEKL. J lost 8 bases, V lost 4 bases, and 6 bases had no gene match.

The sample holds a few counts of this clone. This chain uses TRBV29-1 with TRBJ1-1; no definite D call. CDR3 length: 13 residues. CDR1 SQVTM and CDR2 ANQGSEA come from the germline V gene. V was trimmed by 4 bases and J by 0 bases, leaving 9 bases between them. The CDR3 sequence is CSVGLLMNTEAFF. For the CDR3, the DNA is TGCAGCGTTGGGCTTCTTATGAACACTGAAGCTTTCTTT. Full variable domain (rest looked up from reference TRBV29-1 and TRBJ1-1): SAVISQKPSRDICQRGTSLTIQCQVDSQVTMMFWYRQQPGQSLTLIATANQGSEATYESGFVIDKFPISRPNLTFSTLTVSNMSPEDSSIYLCSVGLLMNTEAFFGQGTRLTVV.

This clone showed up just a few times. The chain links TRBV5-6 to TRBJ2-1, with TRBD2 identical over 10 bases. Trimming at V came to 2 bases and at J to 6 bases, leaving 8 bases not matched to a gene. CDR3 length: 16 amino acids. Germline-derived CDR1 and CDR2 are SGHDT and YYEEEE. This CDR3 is CASSFRAGGPGNEQFF. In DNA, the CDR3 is TGTGCCAGCAGCTTCCGAGCGGGGGGGCCGGGCAATGAGCAGTTCTTC.